The 14 T cell receptor beta chains below come from one sample, sequenced in a study of blood T cell repertoires in COVID-19. Clones were sequenced by immunoSEQ multiplex PCR, and TCRdb holds only the in-frame ones, with some missing. The repertoire has 30,000 to 40,000 clones, about nine tenths of them found once; the top ten carry 20% to 25%. Input material: peripheral blood. Receptors were obtained from a man aged 55 to 69 with acute or convalescent COVID-19.

The chain has TRBV28 and TRBJ2-7; D might be TRBD1 (8 bases). V lost 3 bases and J 2 bases, leaving 14 bases between the germline ends. The CDR3 sequence is 15 residues long. Germline V gene lookup returns CDR1 MDHEN and CDR2 SYDVKM. The CDR3 loop is CASSFRTGRAYEQYV. CDR3 sequence (DNA): TGTGCCAGCAGTTTTCGGACAGGGAGGGCCTACGAGCAGTACGTC.

The rearrangement links TRBV7-9 to TRBJ1-5, with 10 nucleotides matching TRBD1. CDR3 length: 15 amino acids. V was pared by 5 bases and J by 2 bases, with 3 bases of the junction left unmatched. CDR1 and CDR2 (germline): SEHNR, FQNEAQ (reference sequence). CDR3 in amino acids: CASSTGTGGNQPQHF. The CDR3 nucleotides are TGTGCCAGCAGCACCGGGACAGGGGGCAATCAGCCCCAGCATTTT.

This chain links TRBV10-3 with TRBJ1-2; TRBD1 matches at 7 bases. The length of the CDR3 is 13 residues. CDR1 and CDR2 (germline): ENHRY, SYGVKD. Trimming at V came to 6 bases and at J to 4 bases, leaving 5 bases not matched to a gene. CDR3 nucleotide sequence: TGTGCCATCAGAGACAGGGACATCTATGGCTACACCTTC. Translating it yields CAIRDRDIYGYTF.

This chain connects TRBV4-1 to TRBJ2-1; 7 bases are a match to TRBD1. CDR1 and CDR2 from the germline V gene are MGHRA and YSYEKL. The junction had 9 bases not matched to a gene; V was cut back by 0 bases and J by 7 bases. The CDR3 contains 16 residues. The CDR3 spells CASSQEGGYQRNEQFF. CDR3 coding DNA: TGCGCCAGCAGCCAAGAAGGGGGCTATCAGAGGAATGAGCAGTTCTTC.

The chain is built from TRBV19 and TRBJ1-1; 8 bases agree with TRBD1. The V gene's germline CDR1 is LNHDA and CDR2 SQIVND (reference sequence). V lost 1 base, J lost 1 base, and 8 bases stayed unmatched. The CDR3 has 17 residues. The chain's CDR3 is CASSIVGRGPTNTEAFF. For the CDR3, the DNA is TGTGCCAGTAGTATAGTTGGCAGGGGGCCAACGAACACTGAAGCTTTCTTT. Looking up the rest from reference TRBV19 and TRBJ1-1 gives the full variable domain: DGGITQSPKYLFRKEGQNVTLSCEQNLNHDAMYWYRQDPGQGLRLIYYSQIVNDFQKGDIAEGYSVSREKKESFPLTVTSAQKNPTAFYLCASSIVGRGPTNTEAFFGQGTRLTVV.

The chain is built from TRBV19 and TRBJ2-1; 12 nucleotides match TRBD2. In germline, CDR1 is LNHDA, CDR2 SQIVND (reference sequence). The CDR3 runs to 18 residues. J gave up 7 bases and V 5 bases, and 15 bases lay outside the gene matches. Here the CDR3 DNA reads TGTGCCAGTAGTCCTTTTCTAGCGGGAGGGATTCCTACTAATGAGCAGTTCTTC. Residues: CASSPFLAGGIPTNEQFF.

The chain employs TRBV5-1 and TRBJ2-3; weak D call: TRBD2 (5 bases). The CDR3 consists of 17 residues. V gave up 5 bases and J gave up 2 bases, with 21 bases separating them. The germline V gene has CDR1 SGHRS and CDR2 YFSETQ. The CDR3 protein is CASRRSTTRESTDTQYF. The CDR3 DNA reads as TGCGCCAGCAGGCGTAGCACAACTAGGGAGTCCACAGATACGCAGTATTTT.

The chain is built from TRBV4-1 and TRBJ2-3; 13 bases agree with TRBD2. Germline CDR1 MGHRA, CDR2 YSYEKL. V lost 0 bases, J lost 5 bases, and 8 bases stayed unmatched. The CDR3 consists of 18 residues. The CDR3 DNA follows: TGCGCCAGCAGCCAAGATGGGACTAGCGGGATATCTCGAGATACGCAGTATTTT. Residues: CASSQDGTSGISRDTQYF.

The rearrangement uses TRBV30 and TRBJ1-5, with D perhaps matching TRBD1 (5 bases). V was pared by 4 bases and J by 2 bases, with 21 bases between. CDR1 is GTSNPN and CDR2 is SVGIG in the germline V gene (reference sequence). This CDR3 is built from 17 residues. For the CDR3, the DNA is TGTGCCTGGAATTCCGGGGGTTGGGAGGGACGCAATCAGCCCCAGCATTTT. It translates to CAWNSGGWEGRNQPQHF.

The gene calls are TRBV28 and TRBJ2-1; D possibly corresponds to TRBD2 (6 bases). V lost 6 bases and J 7 bases, leaving 25 bases between the germline ends. In germline, CDR1 is MDHEN, CDR2 SYDVKM. CDR3 size: 17 residues. The CDR3 region has the DNA TGTGCCAGCAGCCAAACTATTGTAAGTTGGAGGGAGAATGAGCAGTTCTTC. This sequence encodes CASSQTIVSWRENEQFF.

The gene calls are TRBV19 and TRBJ2-1, with 11 positions matching TRBD2. This CDR3 region has 15 residues. Germline CDR1 reads LNHDA; CDR2 reads SQIVND (reference sequence). The junction had 7 bases not matched to a gene; V was cut back by 6 bases and J by 6 bases. The CDR3 protein is CASRKIAGGPNEQFF. CDR3 DNA sequence: TGTGCCAGTAGGAAAATAGCGGGAGGGCCCAATGAGCAGTTCTTC.

V and J are TRBV6-2 or TRBV6-3 and TRBJ1-2, with a weak D call TRBD1 (5 bases). Germline V lookup: CDR1 MNHEY, CDR2 SVGEGT. The CDR3 loop spans 13 amino acids. V lost 2 bases, J lost 8 bases, and 12 bases lay in between. The CDR3 spells CASSYQGSSGYTF. CDR3 nucleotide sequence: TGTGCCAGCAGTTACCAGGGTTCTTCCGGCTACACCTTC.

CDR3 sequence (DNA): TGCAGTGCTAGTTCGAGGAAAGATCAGCCCCAGCATTTT. Amino acids: CSASSRKDQPQHF. The V and J genes are TRBV20-1 and TRBJ1-5, with no clear D. The CDR3 has 13 amino acids. Germline V gives CDR1 DFQATT, CDR2 SNEGSKA (reference sequence). Trimming left V 3 bases short and J 5 bases short, with 11 bases between.

This clone was counted only a few times. V and J are TRBV12-5 and TRBJ2-1, with TRBD2 matching over 8 bases. The CDR3 covers 16 residues. Germline CDR1 LGHNT, CDR2 FRNRAP. Trimming removed 7 bases from V and 9 bases from J; junction bases left unmatched: 17. CDR3 amino acids: CASAKTREGGPGEQFF. DNA for the CDR3: TGTGCTAGTGCTAAGACTCGGGAGGGAGGGCCGGGTGAGCAGTTCTTC.